A few counts support the clone carrying this T cell receptor (beta chain). Its cognate antigen is unknown. TCR beta libraries were made by quantitative 5'-RACE with molecular barcodes. Each CDR3 protein gets one entry after TCRdb re-called the 5' RACE reads with MiXCR. This sample yields about 140,000 distinct CDR3 sequences, of which roughly 30% are seen a single time; 6% belongs to the top ten. V gave up 0 bases and J gave up 2 bases; unmatched junction bases: 8. The CDR3 spans 17 residues. Germline assignment: CDR1 SGHVS and CDR2 FNYEAQ. The sample is drawn from a study of CD8 T cells in ankylosing spondylitis. The study, taken as a whole, reports: Those disease-linked clones were CD8+; they were also relatively rare in peripheral blood. Ankylosing spondylitis blood appeared to be characterized by a TCR beta motif of fewer than ten highly homologous variants. According to the report, clones linked to the disease were significantly enriched in matched synovial fluid samples taken from ankylosing spondylitis patients.

Sequencing was performed on synovial fluid, either unsorted or a sorted T cell fraction (not recorded which). The rearrangement joins TRBV7-6 to TRBJ2-5, with 8 bases aligning to TRBD2. This TCR derives from a male donor with ankylosing spondylitis. The CDR3: CASSLAGKRGRQETQYF. In DNA, the CDR3 is TGTGCCAGCAGCTTAGCGGGGAAGCGGGGGAGGCAAGAGACCCAGTACTTC.